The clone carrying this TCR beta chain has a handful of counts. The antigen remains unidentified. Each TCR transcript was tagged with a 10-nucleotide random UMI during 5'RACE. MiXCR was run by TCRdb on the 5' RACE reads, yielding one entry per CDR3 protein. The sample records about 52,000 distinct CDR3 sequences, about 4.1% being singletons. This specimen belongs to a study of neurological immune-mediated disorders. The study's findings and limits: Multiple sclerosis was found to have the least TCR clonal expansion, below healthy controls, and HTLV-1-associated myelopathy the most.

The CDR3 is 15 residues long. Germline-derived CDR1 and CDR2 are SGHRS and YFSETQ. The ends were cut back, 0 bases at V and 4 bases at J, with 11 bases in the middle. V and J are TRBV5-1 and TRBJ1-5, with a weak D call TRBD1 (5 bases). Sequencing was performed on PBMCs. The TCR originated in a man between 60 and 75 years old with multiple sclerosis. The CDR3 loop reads CASSLEAGPNQPQHF. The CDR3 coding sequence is TGCGCCAGCAGCTTGGAGGCAGGGCCGAATCAGCCCCAGCATTTT.